The 21 T cell receptor beta chains given below trace back to one sample, sequenced in a study of blood T cell repertoires in COVID-19. Using immunoSEQ multiplex PCR, the repertoire was profiled, and TCRdb retains in-frame clones only, with some absent. The sample records 110,000 to 150,000 clones, around nine tenths being singletons. Input material: peripheral blood. The source of these receptors is a man aged 55 to 69 with active or convalescent COVID-19.

The rearrangement joins TRBV19 to TRBJ1-5; possibly TRBD1 for D (5 bases). The CDR3 has 13 amino acids. The germline V gene has CDR1 LNHDA and CDR2 SQIVND (reference sequence). Trimming stripped 7 bases from V and 7 bases from J, with 14 bases between. For the CDR3, the DNA is TGTGCCAGTACCGCCGGGGGGAGGCAGCCCCAGCATTTT. This translates into CASTAGGRQPQHF. The variable domain in full, with the rest retrieved from reference TRBV19 and TRBJ1-5, is DGGITQSPKYLFRKEGQNVTLSCEQNLNHDAMYWYRQDPGQGLRLIYYSQIVNDFQKGDIAEGYSVSREKKESFPLTVTSAQKNPTAFYLCASTAGGRQPQHFGDGTRLSIL.

The V call is TRBV30, the J call TRBJ2-1; 8 bases fit TRBD1. Germline V CDR1 and CDR2: GTSNPN, SVGIG (reference sequence). The junction had 5 bases not matched to a gene; V was cut back by 2 bases and J by 2 bases. This CDR3 contains 15 residues. The CDR3 region is CAWSQAGGTYNEQFF. The CDR3 DNA is TGTGCCTGGAGTCAGGCAGGGGGCACCTACAATGAGCAGTTCTTC.

The genes are TRBV28 and TRBJ1-5; 8 bases are shared with TRBD1. Per germline, CDR1 MDHEN and CDR2 SYDVKM. The CDR3 spans 13 residues. Unmatched junction bases numbered 3, after V lost 6 bases and J lost 5 bases. The CDR3 bases are TGTGCCAGCAGATCAGGGGGCTATCAGCCCCAGCATTTT. The encoded protein is CASRSGGYQPQHF.

The chain joins TRBV6-4 to TRBJ2-1; a weak D match, TRBD1 (7 bases). Trimming pared 5 bases from V and 16 bases from J, leaving 21 bases between. This CDR3 spans 13 amino acids. The germline gives CDR1 MRHNA, CDR2 SNTAGT. CDR3 amino acids: CASSLNRGTASFF. CDR3 nucleotide sequence: TGTGCCAGCAGTCTCAACCGCGGGACAGCGTCCTTCTTC.

The chain recombines TRBV6-5 with TRBJ2-2; D perhaps matches TRBD1 (6 bases). Trimming cost V 5 bases and J 5 bases, with 12 bases left between them. This CDR3 is built from 14 residues. Germline V lookup: CDR1 MNHEY, CDR2 SVGAGI. The CDR3 is CASSRQGLTGELFF. CDR3 in DNA: TGTGCCAGCAGTCGGCAGGGGTTAACCGGGGAGCTGTTTTTT.

The rearrangement uses TRBV24-1 and TRBJ2-5, with 7 bases fitting TRBD1. The V and J ends lost 3 bases and 9 bases, in that order; junction bases with no gene match: 12. The CDR3 extends over 15 amino acids. Germline loops: CDR1 KGHDR, CDR2 SFDVKD. This CDR3 reads CATSDRDSTRGAQYF. CDR3 coding DNA: TGTGCCACCAGTGATAGGGACAGTACAAGAGGGGCCCAGTACTTC.

The chain couples TRBV7-2 to TRBJ2-7; D call uncertain. The germline gives CDR1 SGHTA, CDR2 FQGNSA. CDR3 size: 11 residues. V was trimmed by 3 bases and J by 5 bases, leaving 5 bases between them. CDR3 sequence (DNA): TGTGCCAGCAGCTTCCATGACGAGCAGTACTTC. This translates into CASSFHDEQYF.

J is TRBJ1-1 and V is TRBV29-1, with D uncertain. Germline CDR1 SQVTM, CDR2 ANQGSEA. This CDR3 has 12 residues. V lost 7 bases to trimming and J lost 7 bases, with 16 bases between them. The CDR3 loop reads CSAYGRELEAFF. CDR3 sequence (DNA): TGCAGCGCCTACGGACGGGAGCTTGAAGCTTTCTTT.

The chain couples TRBV6-5 to TRBJ1-1; 7 positions agree with TRBD1. With V trimmed by 5 bases and J by 4 bases, 7 bases remained unmatched. The CDR3 contains 14 residues. Per germline, CDR1 MNHEY and CDR2 SVGAGI. The CDR3 sequence: CASSPDRAGTEAFF. The CDR3 nucleotides are TGTGCCAGCAGTCCAGACAGGGCTGGCACTGAAGCTTTCTTT.

This CDR3 reads CASSLETGLYQETQYF. The CDR3 nucleotides read TGTGCCAGCAGCTTGGAAACAGGCCTCTACCAAGAGACCCAGTACTTC. The chain has TRBV5-5 and TRBJ2-5; D may be TRBD1 (5 bases). The length of the CDR3 is 16 residues. Deletions cut 0 bases from V and 0 bases from J, with 12 bases between. Germline CDR1 and CDR2: SGHKS and YYEKEE (reference sequence).

The chain uses TRBV9 and TRBJ1-6; 8 nucleotides align to TRBD1. The CDR3 runs to 15 residues. Per the germline V gene, CDR1 is SGDLS and CDR2 is YYNGEE. With V trimmed by 5 bases and J by 5 bases, 6 bases remained unmatched. CDR3 protein: CASRPTGDNNSPLHF. CDR3 in DNA: TGTGCCAGCAGGCCGACAGGGGACAATAATTCACCCCTCCACTTT. Full variable domain (rest looked up from reference TRBV9 and TRBJ1-6): DSGVTQTPKHLITATGQRVTLRCSPRSGDLSVYWYQQSLDQGLQFLIQYYNGEERAKGNILERFSAQQFPDLHSELNLSSLELGDSALYFCASRPTGDNNSPLHFGNGTRLTVT.

The chain uses TRBV12-3 or TRBV12-4 and TRBJ2-7; 10 bases map to TRBD2. V was clipped by 8 bases and J by 4 bases; unmatched bases: 5. CDR3 length: 13 residues. The CDR3: CASSLAGAYEQYF. The DNA of the CDR3 is TGTGCCAGCTCTCTAGCGGGAGCATACGAGCAGTACTTC.

This chain links TRBV3-1 (or the pseudogene TRBV3-2) with TRBJ2-7; no firm D call. From germline, CDR1 is LGHDT and CDR2 YNNKEL (reference sequence). With 5 bases removed from V and 4 bases from J, the gap between germline ends came to 6 bases. This CDR3 has 11 residues. CDR3 bases: TGTGCCAGCAGCTCATTGTACGAGCAGTACTTC. Its protein is CASSSLYEQYF.

The V and J genes are TRBV7-2 and TRBJ1-2; TRBD1 agrees at 7 bases. The CDR3 loop spans 16 amino acids. J gave up 4 bases and V 5 bases, and 13 bases lay outside the gene matches. CDR1 is SGHTA, CDR2 FQGNSA, per germline. The CDR3 spells CASSPGYDRAGYGYTF. CDR3 nucleotides: TGTGCCAGCAGCCCAGGTTATGACAGGGCCGGCTATGGCTACACCTTC.

A single count supports this clone. This sequence joins TRBV29-1 and TRBJ1-1; tentative D call: TRBD1 (6 bases). V lost 4 bases, J lost 5 bases, and 14 bases lay in between. CDR1 and CDR2 from the germline V gene are SQVTM and ANQGSEA. This CDR3 has 13 amino acids. The CDR3 nucleotides read TGCAGCGTTGCCGCAGGGGTGTGGACTGAAGCTTTCTTT. Protein product: CSVAAGVWTEAFF.

The V call is TRBV11-2, the J call TRBJ2-4, with D hard to call. V lost 7 bases and J 3 bases, leaving 13 bases between the germline ends. CDR1 and CDR2 (germline): SGHAT, FQNNGV. The CDR3 length is 14 residues. CDR3 sequence: CASTPETGKNIQYF. Written as DNA, the CDR3 is TGTGCCAGCACCCCGGAAACGGGCAAAAACATTCAGTACTTC.

The V and J genes are TRBV18 and TRBJ1-2; D is perhaps TRBD1 (5 bases). V was clipped by 0 bases and J by 4 bases, with 9 bases between them. Germline V lookup: CDR1 KGHSH, CDR2 LQKENI. The CDR3 consists of 14 residues. Here the CDR3 reads CASSPPPQGYGYTF. The CDR3 nucleotides read TGTGCCAGCTCACCACCCCCCCAGGGCTATGGCTACACCTTC.

This sequence joins TRBV6-6 and TRBJ1-1, with D possibly matching TRBD1 (6 bases). CDR1 and CDR2 (germline): MNHNY, SVGAGI (reference sequence). Trimming cost V 2 bases and J 1 base, with 8 bases left between them. The CDR3 runs 14 residues. The CDR3: CASSYGQWNTEAFF. As DNA, the CDR3 is TGTGCCAGCAGTTACGGACAGTGGAACACTGAAGCTTTCTTT.

J is TRBJ2-3 and V is TRBV27, with a possible D match to TRBD1 (5 bases). V lost 1 base and J lost 2, with 7 bases in between. Looked up from germline, CDR1 is MNHEY and CDR2 is SMNVEV (reference sequence). There are 14 residues in the CDR3. In DNA, the CDR3 is TGTGCCAGCAGTTTATGGGGCACCACAGATACGCAGTATTTT. Protein: CASSLWGTTDTQYF.

V usage is TRBV5-4 and J usage is TRBJ2-3; the match to TRBD2 covers 9 bases. Germline CDR1 reads SGHNT; CDR2 reads YYREEE (reference sequence). The V segment lost 1 base and the J segment 1 base; nucleotides outside the gene matches: 1. This CDR3 region has 15 residues. For the CDR3, the DNA is TGTGCCAGCAGCTTGCGACTAGCGGGCACAGATACGCAGTATTTT. Its protein product is CASSLRLAGTDTQYF.

The chain combines TRBV12-2 with TRBJ2-7; the tabulated D call, TRBD1, remains unverified against the DNA. TRBV12-2 is labeled a pseudogene. This CDR3 is 18 amino acids long. The chain's CDR3 is CASRLRGLCEGSTYEQYF. The DNA of the CDR3 is TGTGCAAGTCGCTTAAGGGGGCTATGCGAGGGCAGCACCTACGAGCAGTACTTC.